This T cell receptor (beta chain) was sequenced during a study of cytomegalovirus exposure and HLA in healthy donors. Trimming left V 3 bases short and J 7 bases short, with 4 bases between. Germline V CDR1 and CDR2: MNHEY, SMNVEV (reference sequence). The CDR3 has 11 residues. A multiplex PCR was run with 60 Vbeta primers and 13 Jbeta primers. TCRdb's copy holds only in-frame clones and misses some; the assay was immunoSEQ multiplex PCR. The specimen's table records nearly 35,000 clones. The receptor's source is a woman aged 40 to 50 in good health and CMV-seropositive. Sequencing was carried out using PBMCs. This rearrangement joins TRBV27 to TRBJ1-5; the D is unclear. CDR3 amino acids: CASSFLQPQHF. Written as DNA, the CDR3 is TGTGCCAGCAGTTTTCTGCAGCCCCAGCATTTT.